One sample yielded the 17 T cell receptor beta chains listed below, sequenced in a study of human T cells and chemical hapten exposure. TCRdb redid the calling of the RACE reads with MiXCR, one entry per CDR3 protein. There are some 200,000 distinct CDR3 sequences in the sample; about a fifth occur only once, and about 7% lies in the top ten. Time point described: patch test 1, 2 weeks after DPC sensitization. Treatment indicated: therapeutic diphenylcyclopropenone sensitization with weekly scalp DPC. The sequenced sample was whole blood, obtained in connection with sensitization to the hapten diphenylcyclopropenone (DPC). The source of these receptors is a woman between 50 and 59 years old with alopecia areata. Some clones in this sample may be carry-over from other donors' samples.

This clonotype turned up a few times. The chain carries TRBV29-1 and TRBJ2-7; maybe TRBD2 (5 bases). Trimming cost V 1 base and J 6 bases, with 16 bases left between them. From germline, CDR1 is SQVTM and CDR2 ANQGSEA. This CDR3 has 14 amino acids. The CDR3 nucleotides are TGCAGCGTTGAAGGTAGTAGCGCCAATGGCGAGCAGTACTTC. Translated: CSVEGSSANGEQYF.

The J gene is TRBJ1-1, the V gene TRBV3-1, with 7 bases lining up with TRBD1. Trimming at V came to 1 base and at J to 2 bases, leaving 4 bases not matched to a gene. This CDR3 has 15 residues. Germline V lookup: CDR1 LGHDT, CDR2 YNNKEL (reference sequence). CDR3 bases: TGTGCCAGCAGCCAAGGCCGGGACAGTAACACTGAAGCTTTCTTT. This sequence encodes CASSQGRDSNTEAFF.

This rearrangement joins TRBV6-2 or TRBV6-3 to TRBJ2-7; weak D call: TRBD2 (6 bases). With 0 bases removed from V and 2 bases from J, the gap between germline ends came to 17 bases. The CDR3 is made up of 17 amino acids. Germline CDR1 is MNHEY and CDR2 is SVGEGT. For the CDR3, the DNA is TGTGCCAGCAGTTACTCGATTACGAGCGGGTTGGCCTACGAGCAGTACTTC. This codes for CASSYSITSGLAYEQYF.

This clonotype has a handful of counts. This chain uses TRBV9 with TRBJ2-1; D perhaps matches TRBD2 (7 bases). Germline V lookup: CDR1 SGDLS, CDR2 YYNGEE. The V and J ends lost 0 bases and 8 bases respectively, with 24 bases between them. There are 18 residues in the CDR3. The CDR3 is CASSVATGGGTYVDEQFF. The CDR3 nucleotides read TGTGCCAGCAGCGTAGCCACGGGGGGCGGGACATATGTCGATGAGCAGTTCTTC.

This clonotype turned up a few times. The DNA for the CDR3 is TGTGCCAGCAGACGGGACTATAATTCACCCCTCCACTTT. Its translation: CASRRDYNSPLHF. The rearrangement joins TRBV2 to TRBJ1-6; no definite D call. V was shortened by 6 bases and J by 3 bases, with 6 bases between the two germline ends. The CDR3 extends over 13 amino acids. From germline, CDR1 is SNHLY and CDR2 FYNNEI.

The chain has TRBV12-3 or TRBV12-4 and TRBJ1-6; the D is unclear. The CDR3 length is 11 residues. Trimming stripped 6 bases from V and 5 bases from J, with 2 bases between. CDR3 DNA: TGTGCCAGCAGGAATAATTCACCCCTCCACTTT. As protein: CASRNNSPLHF.

The chain couples TRBV5-6 to TRBJ1-3; D is unclear. The CDR3 is 14 amino acids. The V gene lost 5 bases and the J gene lost 1 base, with 10 bases spanning the gap. Per germline, CDR1 SGHDT and CDR2 YYEEEE. The CDR3 protein is CASRPSASGNTIYF. As DNA, the CDR3 is TGTGCCAGCAGGCCCTCCGCATCTGGAAACACCATATATTTT.

The chain employs TRBV20-1 and TRBJ2-1, with a weak D call TRBD2 (6 bases). This CDR3 region has 15 residues. CDR1 and CDR2 (germline): DFQATT, SNEGSKA (reference sequence). V lost 1 base and J 0 bases, leaving 10 bases between the germline ends. As DNA, the CDR3 is TGCAGTGCTAGAGGTGGAGGGAGCTCCTACAATGAGCAGTTCTTC. Its translation is CSARGGGSSYNEQFF.

This clonotype was seen more than once but under ten times. The V call is TRBV20-1, the J call TRBJ1-2, with D maybe TRBD1 (6 bases). The germline CDR1 and CDR2 sequences are DFQATT and SNEGSKA (reference sequence). The V end lost 6 bases, the J end lost 4 bases, and 12 bases lay between the germline ends. CDR3 size: 12 residues. The CDR3 here is CSAQGRIYGYTF. In nucleotides, the CDR3 is TGCAGTGCCCAGGGGCGAATCTATGGCTACACCTTC.

The V call is TRBV29-1, the J call TRBJ1-1; perhaps TRBD1 as D (5 bases). V lost 6 bases, J lost 3 bases, and 11 bases lay in between. Per the germline V gene, CDR1 is SQVTM and CDR2 is ANQGSEA. The CDR3 contains 12 residues. CDR3 DNA: TGCAGCGTGGGGCGTGGGGACACTGAAGCTTTCTTT. Translation: CSVGRGDTEAFF.

The chain combines TRBV5-1 with TRBJ2-3; D uncertain. The V end was cut by 7 bases, the J end by 6 bases, with 6 bases between. The germline gives CDR1 SGHRS, CDR2 YFSETQ. CDR3 size: 10 residues. CDR3 in amino acids: CASGDDTQYF. CDR3 sequence (DNA): TGCGCCAGCGGAGACGATACGCAGTATTTT. Looking up the rest from reference TRBV5-1 and TRBJ2-3 gives the full variable domain: KAGVTQTPRYLIKTRGQQVTLSCSPISGHRSVSWYQQTPGQGLQFLFEYFSETQRNKGNFPGRFSGRQFSNSRSEMNVSTLELGDSALYLCASGDDTQYFGPGTRLTVL.

The rearrangement links TRBV7-8 to TRBJ1-6; 8 positions match TRBD1. The ends lost 5 bases at V and 6 bases at J; junction bases unmatched: 3. There are 14 residues in the CDR3. Looked up from germline, CDR1 is SGHVS and CDR2 is FQNEAQ. CDR3 coding DNA: TGTGCCAGCAGCCAACAGGGGGGTAATTCACCCCTCCACTTT. It encodes CASSQQGGNSPLHF.

V and J are TRBV7-9 and TRBJ1-1, with D maybe TRBD1 (6 bases). This CDR3 has 14 residues. Germline V gene data show CDR1 as SEHNR and CDR2 as FQNEAQ (reference sequence). V was clipped by 3 bases and J by 6 bases, with 14 bases between them. The CDR3: CASSLEVQGSEAFF. CDR3 nucleotides: TGTGCCAGCAGCTTGGAGGTACAGGGCTCTGAAGCTTTCTTT.

In its sample, this clonotype was seen a few times. V and J are TRBV12-3 or TRBV12-4 and TRBJ2-1, with D perhaps TRBD1 (6 bases). Trimming stripped 3 bases from V and 6 bases from J, with 15 bases between. The CDR3 length is 15 residues. The CDR3 coding sequence is TGTGCCAGCAGTTTGGGACAACAAAAGGGCAATGAGCAGTTCTTC. This translates into CASSLGQQKGNEQFF.

V usage is TRBV7-2 and J usage is TRBJ2-7; D not resolved. Trimming shortened V by 0 bases and J by 1 base, and 7 bases separated the two germline ends. Germline V lookup: CDR1 SGHTA, CDR2 FQGNSA. This CDR3 comprises 14 residues. The CDR3 nucleotides read TGTGCCAGCAGCTTAGCTTGGGGTTCCTACGAGCAGTACTTC. Translated, it gives CASSLAWGSYEQYF.

This clonotype was detected a few times. The V and J genes are TRBV29-1 and TRBJ1-1; the D is unclear. The CDR3 consists of 13 residues. Germline CDR1 is SQVTM and CDR2 is ANQGSEA. The ends were cut back, 3 bases at V and 3 bases at J, with 11 bases in the middle. CDR3 nucleotides: TGCAGCGTTGACCTGGCCCCGGACACTGAAGCTTTCTTT. This gives the protein CSVDLAPDTEAFF.

This chain uses TRBV6-1 with TRBJ2-6, with TRBD1 matching over 11 bases. Germline values: CDR1 MNHNS, CDR2 SASEGT. This CDR3 is 18 amino acids long. Trimming took 5 bases from V and 0 from J; bases not matched to a gene: 6. CDR3 residues: CASSTWTGGISGANVLTF. CDR3 sequence (DNA): TGTGCCAGCAGTACCTGGACAGGGGGCATCTCTGGGGCCAACGTCCTGACTTTC.